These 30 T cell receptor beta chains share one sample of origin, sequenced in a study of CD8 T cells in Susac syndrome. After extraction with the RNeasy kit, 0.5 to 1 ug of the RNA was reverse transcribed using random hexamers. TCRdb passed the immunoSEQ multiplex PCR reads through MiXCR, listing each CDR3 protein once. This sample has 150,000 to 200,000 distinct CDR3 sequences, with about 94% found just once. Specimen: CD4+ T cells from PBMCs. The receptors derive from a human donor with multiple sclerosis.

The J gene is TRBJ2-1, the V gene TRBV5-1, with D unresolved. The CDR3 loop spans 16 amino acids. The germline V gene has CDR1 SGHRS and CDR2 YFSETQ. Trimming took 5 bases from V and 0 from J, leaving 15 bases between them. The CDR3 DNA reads TGCGCCAGCAGGCTCGGTGGTACTAACTCCTACAATGAGCAGTTCTTC. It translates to CASRLGGTNSYNEQFF.

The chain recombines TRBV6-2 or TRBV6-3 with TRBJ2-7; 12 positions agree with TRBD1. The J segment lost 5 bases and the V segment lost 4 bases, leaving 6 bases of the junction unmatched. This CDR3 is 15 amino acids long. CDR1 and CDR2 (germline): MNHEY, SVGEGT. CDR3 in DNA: TGTGCCAGCAGTTCCGCCGGGACAGGGGGCGACGAGCAGTACTTC. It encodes CASSSAGTGGDEQYF.

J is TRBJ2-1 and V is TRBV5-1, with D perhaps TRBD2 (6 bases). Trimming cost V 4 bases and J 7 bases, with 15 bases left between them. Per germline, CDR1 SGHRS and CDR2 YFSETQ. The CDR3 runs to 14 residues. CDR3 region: CASSRGSSGNEQFF. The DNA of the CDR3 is TGCGCCAGCAGCCGGGGGAGCAGCGGGAATGAGCAGTTCTTC.

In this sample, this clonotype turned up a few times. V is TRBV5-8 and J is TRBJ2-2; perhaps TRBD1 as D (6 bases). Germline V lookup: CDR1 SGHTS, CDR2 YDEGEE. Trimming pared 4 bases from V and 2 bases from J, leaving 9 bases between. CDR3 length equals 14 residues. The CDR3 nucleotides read TGTGCCAGCAGCCGGGACATTAACACCGGGGAGCTGTTTTTT. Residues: CASSRDINTGELFF.

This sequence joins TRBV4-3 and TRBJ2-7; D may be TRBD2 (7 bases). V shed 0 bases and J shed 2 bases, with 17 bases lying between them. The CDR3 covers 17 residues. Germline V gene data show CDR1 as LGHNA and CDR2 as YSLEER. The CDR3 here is CASSQDGGRGKTYEQYF. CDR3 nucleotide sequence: TGCGCCAGCAGCCAAGACGGGGGGCGGGGTAAGACCTACGAGCAGTACTTC.

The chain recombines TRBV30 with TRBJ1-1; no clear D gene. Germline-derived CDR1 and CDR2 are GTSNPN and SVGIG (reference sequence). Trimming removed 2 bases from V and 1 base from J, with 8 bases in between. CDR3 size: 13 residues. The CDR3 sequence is CAWSRGENTEAFF. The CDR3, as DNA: TGTGCCTGGAGTCGAGGAGAGAACACTGAAGCTTTCTTT.

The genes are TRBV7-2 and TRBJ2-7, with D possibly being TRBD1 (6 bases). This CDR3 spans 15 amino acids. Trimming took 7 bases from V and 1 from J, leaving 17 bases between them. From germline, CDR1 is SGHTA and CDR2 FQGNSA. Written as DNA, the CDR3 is TGTGCCAGCAACCCAGGGGCTTCCAATTCCTACGAGCAGTACTTC. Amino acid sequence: CASNPGASNSYEQYF.

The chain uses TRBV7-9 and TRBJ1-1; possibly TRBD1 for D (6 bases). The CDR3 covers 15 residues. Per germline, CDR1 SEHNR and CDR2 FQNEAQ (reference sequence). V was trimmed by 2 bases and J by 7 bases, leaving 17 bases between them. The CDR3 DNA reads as TGTGCCAGCAGCTTAAGGGGGGAGGCAGGGAGTGAAGCTTTCTTT. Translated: CASSLRGEAGSEAFF.

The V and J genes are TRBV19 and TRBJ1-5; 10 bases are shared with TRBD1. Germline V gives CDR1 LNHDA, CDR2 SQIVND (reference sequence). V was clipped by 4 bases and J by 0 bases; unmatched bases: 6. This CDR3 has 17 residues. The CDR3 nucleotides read TGTGCCAGTAGTACCCGGGACAGGGGCAGTAGCAATCAGCCCCAGCATTTT. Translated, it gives CASSTRDRGSSNQPQHF. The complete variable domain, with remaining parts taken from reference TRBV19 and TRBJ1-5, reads DGGITQSPKYLFRKEGQNVTLSCEQNLNHDAMYWYRQDPGQGLRLIYYSQIVNDFQKGDIAEGYSVSREKKESFPLTVTSAQKNPTAFYLCASSTRDRGSSNQPQHFGDGTRLSIL.

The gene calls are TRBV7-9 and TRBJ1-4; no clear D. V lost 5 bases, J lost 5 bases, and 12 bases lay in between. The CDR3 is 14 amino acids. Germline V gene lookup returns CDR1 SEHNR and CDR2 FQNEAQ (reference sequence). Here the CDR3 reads CASSLGLPNEKLFF. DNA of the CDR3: TGTGCCAGCAGCCTAGGGCTACCGAATGAAAAACTGTTTTTT.

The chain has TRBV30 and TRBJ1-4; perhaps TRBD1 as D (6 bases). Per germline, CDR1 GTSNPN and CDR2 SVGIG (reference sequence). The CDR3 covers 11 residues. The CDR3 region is CVAGASEKLFF. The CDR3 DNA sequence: TGTGTGGCGGGGGCCAGTGAAAAACTGTTTTTT.

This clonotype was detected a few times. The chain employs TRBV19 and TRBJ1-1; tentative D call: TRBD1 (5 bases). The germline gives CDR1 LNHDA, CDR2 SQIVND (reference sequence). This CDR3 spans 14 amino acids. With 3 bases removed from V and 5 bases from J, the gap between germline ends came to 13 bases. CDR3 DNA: TGTGCCAGTAGTATTGAGGGGCGGTGGACTGAAGCTTTCTTT. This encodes CASSIEGRWTEAFF.

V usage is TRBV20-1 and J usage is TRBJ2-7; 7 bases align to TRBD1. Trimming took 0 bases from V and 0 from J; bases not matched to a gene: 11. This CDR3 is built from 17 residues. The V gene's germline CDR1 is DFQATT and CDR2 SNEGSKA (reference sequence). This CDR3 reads CSARDILRTGNSYEQYF. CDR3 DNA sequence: TGCAGTGCTAGAGATATTCTTCGGACAGGAAACTCCTACGAGCAGTACTTC.

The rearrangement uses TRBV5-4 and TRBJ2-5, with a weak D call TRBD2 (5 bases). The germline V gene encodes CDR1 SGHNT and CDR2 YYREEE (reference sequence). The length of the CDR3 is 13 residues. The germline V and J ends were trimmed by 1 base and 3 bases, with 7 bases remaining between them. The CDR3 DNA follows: TGTGCCAGCAGCTTGCCGGGGAAAGAGACCCAGTACTTC. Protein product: CASSLPGKETQYF. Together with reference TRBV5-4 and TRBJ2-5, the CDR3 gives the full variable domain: ETGVTQSPTHLIKTRGQQVTLRCSSQSGHNTVSWYQQALGQGPQFIFQYYREEENGRGNFPPRFSGLQFPNYSSELNVNALELDDSALYLCASSLPGKETQYFGPGTRLLVL.

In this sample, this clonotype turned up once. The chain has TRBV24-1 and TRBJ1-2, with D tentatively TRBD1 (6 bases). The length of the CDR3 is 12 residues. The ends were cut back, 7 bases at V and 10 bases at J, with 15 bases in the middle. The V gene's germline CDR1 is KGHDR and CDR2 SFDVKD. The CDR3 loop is CATSQGRAFYTF. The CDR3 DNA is TGTGCCACCAGCCAGGGGCGAGCCTTCTACACCTTC.

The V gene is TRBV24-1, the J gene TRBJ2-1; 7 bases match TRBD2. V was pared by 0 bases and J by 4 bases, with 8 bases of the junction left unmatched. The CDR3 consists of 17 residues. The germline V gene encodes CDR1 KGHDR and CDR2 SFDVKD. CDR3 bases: TGTGCCACCAGTGATTTGCGGCGGGGGAGTGGGTACAATGAGCAGTTCTTC. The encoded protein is CATSDLRRGSGYNEQFF.

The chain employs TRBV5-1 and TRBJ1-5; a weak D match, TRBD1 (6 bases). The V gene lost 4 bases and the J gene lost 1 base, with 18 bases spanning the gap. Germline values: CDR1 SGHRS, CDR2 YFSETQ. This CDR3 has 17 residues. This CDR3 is CASSPNPTGRSNQPQHF. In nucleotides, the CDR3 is TGCGCCAGCAGCCCGAACCCGACAGGTCGCAGCAATCAGCCCCAGCATTTT.

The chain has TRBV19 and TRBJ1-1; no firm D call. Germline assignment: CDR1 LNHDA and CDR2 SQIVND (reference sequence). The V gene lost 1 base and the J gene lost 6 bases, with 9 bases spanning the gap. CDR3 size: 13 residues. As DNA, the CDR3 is TGTGCCAGTAGTATAGGTGGAGGAGCTGAAGCTTTCTTT. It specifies CASSIGGGAEAFF.

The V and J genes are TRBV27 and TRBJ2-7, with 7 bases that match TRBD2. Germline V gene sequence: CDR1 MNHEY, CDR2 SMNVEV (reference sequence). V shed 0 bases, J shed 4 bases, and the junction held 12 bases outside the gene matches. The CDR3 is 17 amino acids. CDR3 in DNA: TGTGCCAGCAGTTTATCGGGGGAGGGCACCCACACATACGAGCAGTACTTC. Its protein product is CASSLSGEGTHTYEQYF.

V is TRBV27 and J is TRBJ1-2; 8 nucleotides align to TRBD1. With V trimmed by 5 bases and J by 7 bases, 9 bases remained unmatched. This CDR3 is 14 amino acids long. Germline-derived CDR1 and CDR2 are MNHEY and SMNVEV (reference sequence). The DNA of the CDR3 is TGTGCCAGCAGTCCAGTCAGGGGGCGCGGTGGCTACACCTTC. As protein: CASSPVRGRGGYTF.

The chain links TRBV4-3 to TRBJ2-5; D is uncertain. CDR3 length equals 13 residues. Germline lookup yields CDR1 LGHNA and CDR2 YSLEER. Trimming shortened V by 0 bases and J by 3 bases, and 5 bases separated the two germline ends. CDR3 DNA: TGCGCCAGCAGCCAAGACCCCAAAGAGACCCAGTACTTC. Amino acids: CASSQDPKETQYF.

The CDR3, as DNA: TGCAGTGCTAGAGATCGGGGGCTAGCGGGGGGGCGGAATACGCAGTATTTT. It codes for CSARDRGLAGGRNTQYF. The chain links TRBV20-1 to TRBJ2-3; TRBD2 matches 12 bases. The CDR3 has 17 residues. The ends lost 0 bases at V and 7 bases at J; junction bases unmatched: 11. Germline assignment: CDR1 DFQATT and CDR2 SNEGSKA (reference sequence).

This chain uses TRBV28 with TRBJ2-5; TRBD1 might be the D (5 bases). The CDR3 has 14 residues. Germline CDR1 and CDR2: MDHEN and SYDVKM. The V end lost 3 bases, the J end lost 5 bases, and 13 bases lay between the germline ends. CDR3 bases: TGTGCCAGCAGTTTGGTGGGGCGTTGGGAGACCCAGTACTTC. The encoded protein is CASSLVGRWETQYF. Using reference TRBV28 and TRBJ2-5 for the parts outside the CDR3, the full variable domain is DVKVTQSSRYLVKRTGEKVFLECVQDMDHENMFWYRQDPGLGLRLIYFSYDVKMKEKGDIPEGYSVSREKKERFSLILESASTNQTSMYLCASSLVGRWETQYFGPGTRLLVL.

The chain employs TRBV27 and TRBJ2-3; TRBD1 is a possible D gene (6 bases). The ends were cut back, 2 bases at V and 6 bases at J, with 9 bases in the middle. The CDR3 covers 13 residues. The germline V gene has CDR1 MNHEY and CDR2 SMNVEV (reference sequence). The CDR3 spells CASSLQGSDTQYF. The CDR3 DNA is TGTGCCAGCAGTTTACAGGGGTCCGATACGCAGTATTTT.

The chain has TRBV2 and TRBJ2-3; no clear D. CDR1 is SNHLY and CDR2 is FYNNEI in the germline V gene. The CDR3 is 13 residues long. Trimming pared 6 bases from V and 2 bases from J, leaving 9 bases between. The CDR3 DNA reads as TGTGCCAGCAGAAGGACCACCACAGATACGCAGTATTTT. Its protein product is CASRRTTTDTQYF.

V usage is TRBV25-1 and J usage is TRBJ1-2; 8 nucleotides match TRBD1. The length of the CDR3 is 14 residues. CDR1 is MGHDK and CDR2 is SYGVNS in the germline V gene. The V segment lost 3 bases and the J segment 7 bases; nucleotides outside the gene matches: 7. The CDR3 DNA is TGTGCCAGCAGTGATGGAAGGACAGGGTTTGGCTACACCTTC. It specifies CASSDGRTGFGYTF.

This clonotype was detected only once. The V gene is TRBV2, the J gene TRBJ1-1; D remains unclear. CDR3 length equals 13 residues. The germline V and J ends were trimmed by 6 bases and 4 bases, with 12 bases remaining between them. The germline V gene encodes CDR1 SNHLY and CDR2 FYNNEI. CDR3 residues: CASSARAGTEAFF. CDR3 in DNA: TGTGCCAGCAGCGCTAGAGCTGGCACTGAAGCTTTCTTT. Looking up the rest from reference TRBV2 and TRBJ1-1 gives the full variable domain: EPEVTQTPSHQVTQMGQEVILRCVPISNHLYFYWYRQILGQKVEFLVSFYNNEISEKSEIFDDQFSVERPDGSNFTLKIRSTKLEDSAMYFCASSARAGTEAFFGQGTRLTVV.

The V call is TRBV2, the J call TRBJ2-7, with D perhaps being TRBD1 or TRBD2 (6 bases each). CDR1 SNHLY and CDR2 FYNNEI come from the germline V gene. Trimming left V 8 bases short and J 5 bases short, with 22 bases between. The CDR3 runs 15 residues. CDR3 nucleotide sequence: TGTGCCAGCTCGAACCGGGGGCTAGGGGACCACGAGCAGTACTTC. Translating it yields CASSNRGLGDHEQYF. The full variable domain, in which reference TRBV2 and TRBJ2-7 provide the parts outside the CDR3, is EPEVTQTPSHQVTQMGQEVILRCVPISNHLYFYWYRQILGQKVEFLVSFYNNEISEKSEIFDDQFSVERPDGSNFTLKIRSTKLEDSAMYFCASSNRGLGDHEQYFGPGTRLTVT.

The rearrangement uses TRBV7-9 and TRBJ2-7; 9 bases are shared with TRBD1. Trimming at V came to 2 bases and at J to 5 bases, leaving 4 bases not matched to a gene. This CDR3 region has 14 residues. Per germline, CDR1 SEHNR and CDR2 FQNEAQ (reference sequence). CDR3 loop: CASSLWTGEHEQYF. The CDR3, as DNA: TGTGCCAGCAGCTTATGGACAGGGGAACACGAGCAGTACTTC.

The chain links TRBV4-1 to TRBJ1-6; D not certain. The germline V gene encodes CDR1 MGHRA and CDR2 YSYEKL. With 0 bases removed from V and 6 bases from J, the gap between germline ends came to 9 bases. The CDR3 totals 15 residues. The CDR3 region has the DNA TGCGCCAGCAGCCAAGAAGGCAGGCCTAATTCACCCCTCCACTTT. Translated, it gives CASSQEGRPNSPLHF.